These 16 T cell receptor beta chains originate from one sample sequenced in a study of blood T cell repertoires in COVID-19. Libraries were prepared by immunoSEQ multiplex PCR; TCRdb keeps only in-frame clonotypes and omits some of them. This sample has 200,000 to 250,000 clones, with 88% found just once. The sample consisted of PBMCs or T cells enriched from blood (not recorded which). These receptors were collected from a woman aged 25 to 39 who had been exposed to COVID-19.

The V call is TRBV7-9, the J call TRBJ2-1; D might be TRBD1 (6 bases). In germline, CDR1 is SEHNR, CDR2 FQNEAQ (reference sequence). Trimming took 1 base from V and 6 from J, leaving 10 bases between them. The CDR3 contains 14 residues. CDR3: CASSLVSGANEQFF. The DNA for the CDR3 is TGTGCCAGCAGCTTAGTGTCAGGGGCCAATGAGCAGTTCTTC.

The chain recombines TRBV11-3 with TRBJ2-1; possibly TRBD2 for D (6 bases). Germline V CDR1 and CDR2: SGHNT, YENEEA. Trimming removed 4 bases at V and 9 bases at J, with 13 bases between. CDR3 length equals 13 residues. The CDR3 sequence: CASSSGGSFEQFF. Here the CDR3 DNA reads TGTGCCAGCAGCTCCGGGGGTAGTTTTGAGCAGTTCTTC.

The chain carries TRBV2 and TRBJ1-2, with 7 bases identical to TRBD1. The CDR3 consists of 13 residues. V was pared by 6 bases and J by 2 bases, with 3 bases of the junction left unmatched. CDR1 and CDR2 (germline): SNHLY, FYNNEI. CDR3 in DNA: TGTGCCAGCAGGCAGGGGGAGAACTATGGCTACACCTTC. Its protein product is CASRQGENYGYTF. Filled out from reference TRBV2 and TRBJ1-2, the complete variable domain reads EPEVTQTPSHQVTQMGQEVILRCVPISNHLYFYWYRQILGQKVEFLVSFYNNEISEKSEIFDDQFSVERPDGSNFTLKIRSTKLEDSAMYFCASRQGENYGYTFGSGTRLTVV.

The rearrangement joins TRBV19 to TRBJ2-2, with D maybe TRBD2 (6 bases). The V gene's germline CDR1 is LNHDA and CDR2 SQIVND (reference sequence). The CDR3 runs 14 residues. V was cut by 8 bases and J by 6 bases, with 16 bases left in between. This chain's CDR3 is CASDRGTFSGELFF. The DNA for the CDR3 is TGTGCCAGTGACCGTGGGACTTTTTCCGGGGAGCTGTTTTTT.

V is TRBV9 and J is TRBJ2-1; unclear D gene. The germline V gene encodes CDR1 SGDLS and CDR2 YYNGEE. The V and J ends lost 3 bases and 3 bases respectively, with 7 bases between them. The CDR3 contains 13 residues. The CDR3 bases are TGTGCCAGCAGCGCGTCTAGCTACAATGAGCAGTTCTTC. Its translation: CASSASSYNEQFF.

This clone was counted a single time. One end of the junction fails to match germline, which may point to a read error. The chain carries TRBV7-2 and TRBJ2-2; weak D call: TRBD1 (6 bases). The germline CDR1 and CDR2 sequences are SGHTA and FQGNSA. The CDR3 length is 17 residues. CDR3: CASTLAGATLRSGELFF. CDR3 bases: TGTGCCAGCACCTTAGCAGGGGCGACACTAAGGTCAGGGGAGCTGTTTTTT.

The CDR3 region is CASSATGNSNQPQHF. In DNA form, the CDR3 reads TGTGCCAGCAGTGCTACAGGGAATAGCAATCAGCCCCAGCATTTT. V gene TRBV27 combines with J gene TRBJ1-5; TRBD1 is a possible D gene (6 bases). The V and J ends lost 5 bases and 0 bases respectively, with 11 bases between them. The CDR3 is 15 amino acids. Per germline, CDR1 MNHEY and CDR2 SMNVEV (reference sequence).

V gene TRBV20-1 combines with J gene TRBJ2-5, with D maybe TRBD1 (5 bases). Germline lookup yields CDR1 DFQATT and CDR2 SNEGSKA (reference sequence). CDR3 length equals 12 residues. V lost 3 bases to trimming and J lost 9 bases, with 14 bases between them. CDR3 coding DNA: TGCAGTGCTAGTGGGCGTCCAGGGCCCCAGTACTTC. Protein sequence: CSASGRPGPQYF.

The CDR3 DNA reads as TGCGCCAGCAGTGGGCCCCCAGGGAGGGGTTCCACTAATGAAAAACTGTTTTTT. The encoded protein is CASSGPPGRGSTNEKLFF. The V and J genes are TRBV10-1 and TRBJ1-4, with a possible D match to TRBD1 (5 bases). V gave up 4 bases and J gave up 2 bases, with 20 bases separating them. From germline, CDR1 is WNHNN and CDR2 SYGVQD (reference sequence). This CDR3 is built from 18 residues.

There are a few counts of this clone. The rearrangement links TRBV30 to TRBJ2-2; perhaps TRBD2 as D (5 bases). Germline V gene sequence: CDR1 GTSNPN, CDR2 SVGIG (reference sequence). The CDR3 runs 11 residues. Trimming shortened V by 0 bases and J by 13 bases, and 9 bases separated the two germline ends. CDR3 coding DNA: TGTGCCTGGAGTGTCTCGGCGGGGCTGTTTTTT. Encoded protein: CAWSVSAGLFF.

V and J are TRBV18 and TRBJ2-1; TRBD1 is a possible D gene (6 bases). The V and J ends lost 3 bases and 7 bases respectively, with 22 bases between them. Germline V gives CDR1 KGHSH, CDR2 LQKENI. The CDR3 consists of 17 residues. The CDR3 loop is CASSPISMGARFNEQFF. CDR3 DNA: TGTGCCAGCTCACCCATCAGTATGGGGGCGCGGTTTAATGAGCAGTTCTTC.

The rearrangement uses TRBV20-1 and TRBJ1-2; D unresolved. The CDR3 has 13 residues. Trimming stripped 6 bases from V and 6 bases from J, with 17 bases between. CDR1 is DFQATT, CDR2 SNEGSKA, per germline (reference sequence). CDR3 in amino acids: CSASSSGFHGYTF. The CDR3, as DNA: TGCAGTGCAAGTTCGTCGGGATTCCATGGCTACACCTTC.

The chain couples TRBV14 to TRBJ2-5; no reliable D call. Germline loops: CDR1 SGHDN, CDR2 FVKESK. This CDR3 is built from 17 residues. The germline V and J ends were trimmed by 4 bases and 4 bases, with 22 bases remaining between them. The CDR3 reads CASSPRWAYPRLETQYF. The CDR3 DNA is TGTGCCAGCAGCCCCCGGTGGGCCTACCCACGGTTAGAGACCCAGTACTTC.

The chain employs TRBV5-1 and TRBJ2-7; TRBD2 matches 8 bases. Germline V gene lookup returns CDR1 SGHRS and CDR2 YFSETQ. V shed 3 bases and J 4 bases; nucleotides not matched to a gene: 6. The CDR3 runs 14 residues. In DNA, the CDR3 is TGCGCCAGCAGCTCGACTAGCGCCCTATACGAGCAGTACTTC. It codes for CASSSTSALYEQYF.

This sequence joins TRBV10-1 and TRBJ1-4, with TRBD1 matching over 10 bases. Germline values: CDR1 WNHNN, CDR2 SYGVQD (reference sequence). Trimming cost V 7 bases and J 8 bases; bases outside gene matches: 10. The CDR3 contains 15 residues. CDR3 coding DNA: TGCGCCAGCACCAGAGGACAGGGGGACCGGGAAAAACTGTTTTTT. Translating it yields CASTRGQGDREKLFF.

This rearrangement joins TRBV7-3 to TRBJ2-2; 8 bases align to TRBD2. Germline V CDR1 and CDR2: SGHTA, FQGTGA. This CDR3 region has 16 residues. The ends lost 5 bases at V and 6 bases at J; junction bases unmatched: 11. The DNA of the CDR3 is TGTGCCAGCAGCCAGGCCCCCAGCGGGAGTTCCGGGGAGCTGTTTTTT. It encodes CASSQAPSGSSGELFF.